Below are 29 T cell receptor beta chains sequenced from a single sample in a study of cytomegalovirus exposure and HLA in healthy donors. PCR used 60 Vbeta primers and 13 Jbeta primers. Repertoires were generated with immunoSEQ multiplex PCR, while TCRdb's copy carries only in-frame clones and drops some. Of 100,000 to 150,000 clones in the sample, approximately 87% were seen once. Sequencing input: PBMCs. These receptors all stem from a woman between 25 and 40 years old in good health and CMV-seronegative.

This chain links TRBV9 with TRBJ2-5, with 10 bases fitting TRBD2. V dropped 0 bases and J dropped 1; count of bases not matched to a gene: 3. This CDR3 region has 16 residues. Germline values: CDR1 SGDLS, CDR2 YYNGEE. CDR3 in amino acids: CASSVDLAGGQETQYF. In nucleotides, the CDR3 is TGTGCCAGCAGCGTAGATTTAGCGGGGGGCCAAGAGACCCAGTACTTC.

CDR3 region: CASSLEDTEAFF. In DNA form, the CDR3 reads TGTGCCAGCAGTTTGGAGGACACTGAAGCTTTCTTT. The chain uses TRBV28 and TRBJ1-1; D ambiguous. Germline V gene lookup returns CDR1 MDHEN and CDR2 SYDVKM. This CDR3 is 12 amino acids long. Trimming shortened V by 3 bases and J by 3 bases, and 5 bases separated the two germline ends.

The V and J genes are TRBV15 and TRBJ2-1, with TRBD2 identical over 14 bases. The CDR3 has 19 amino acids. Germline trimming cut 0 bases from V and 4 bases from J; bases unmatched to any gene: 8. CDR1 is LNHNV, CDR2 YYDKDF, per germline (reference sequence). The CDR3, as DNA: TGTGCCACCAGCAGAGATGGGGGACTAGCGGGAGTAGCTTACAATGAGCAGTTCTTC. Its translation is CATSRDGGLAGVAYNEQFF.

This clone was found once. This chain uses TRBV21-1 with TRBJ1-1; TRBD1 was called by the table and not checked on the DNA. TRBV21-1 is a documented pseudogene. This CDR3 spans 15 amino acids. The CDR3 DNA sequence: TGTGCCAGCAGCCCAGAGGACAGAACGAACACTGAAGCTTTCTTT. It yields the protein CASSPEDRTNTEAFF.

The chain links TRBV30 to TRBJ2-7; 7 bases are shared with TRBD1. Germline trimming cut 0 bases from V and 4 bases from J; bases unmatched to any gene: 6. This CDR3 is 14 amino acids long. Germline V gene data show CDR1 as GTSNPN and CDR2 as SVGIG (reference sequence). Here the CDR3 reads CAWSVATGPYEQYF. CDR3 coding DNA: TGTGCCTGGAGTGTCGCGACAGGGCCGTACGAGCAGTACTTC.

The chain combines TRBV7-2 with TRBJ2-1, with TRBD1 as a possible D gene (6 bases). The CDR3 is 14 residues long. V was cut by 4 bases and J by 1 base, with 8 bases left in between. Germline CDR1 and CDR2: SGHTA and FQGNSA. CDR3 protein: CASSSGVSYNEQFF. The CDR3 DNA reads TGTGCCAGCAGCTCAGGGGTGTCCTACAATGAGCAGTTCTTC.

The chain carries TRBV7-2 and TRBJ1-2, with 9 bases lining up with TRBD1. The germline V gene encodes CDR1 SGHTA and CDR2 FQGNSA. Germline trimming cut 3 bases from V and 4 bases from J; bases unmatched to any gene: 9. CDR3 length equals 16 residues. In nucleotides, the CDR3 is TGTGCCAGCAGCTTCTCGTCCGGGACAGGGAGCTATGGCTACACCTTC. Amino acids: CASSFSSGTGSYGYTF.

CDR3 nucleotide sequence: TGTGCCAGCAGCTTATATTCAGCGGTGGGGGGGGGTGAGCAGTTCTTC. Protein product: CASSLYSAVGGGEQFF. The V call is TRBV7-8, the J call TRBJ2-1; the match to TRBD2 covers 7 bases. V lost 2 bases to trimming and J lost 9 bases; unmatched junction nucleotides: 13. The CDR3 runs to 16 residues. Germline V gene sequence: CDR1 SGHVS, CDR2 FQNEAQ.

The CDR3 region has the DNA TGCGCCAGCAGCTTGGGACAGAAGTATGGCTACACCTTC. Translation gives CASSLGQKYGYTF. V gene TRBV5-1 combines with J gene TRBJ1-2, with D perhaps TRBD1 (5 bases). Between the trimmed V and J ends, which lost 0 bases and 5 bases, there was a span of 8 bases. CDR3 size: 13 residues. Germline CDR1 reads SGHRS; CDR2 reads YFSETQ.

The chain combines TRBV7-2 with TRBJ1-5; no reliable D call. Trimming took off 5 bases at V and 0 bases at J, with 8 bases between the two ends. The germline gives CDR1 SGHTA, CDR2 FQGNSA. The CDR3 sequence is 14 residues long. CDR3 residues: CASSPDYSNQPQHF. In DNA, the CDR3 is TGTGCCAGCAGCCCAGATTATAGCAATCAGCCCCAGCATTTT.

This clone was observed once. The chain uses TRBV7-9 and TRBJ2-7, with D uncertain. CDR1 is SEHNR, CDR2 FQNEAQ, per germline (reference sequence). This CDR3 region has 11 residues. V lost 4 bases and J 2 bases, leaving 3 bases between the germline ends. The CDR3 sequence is CASSYTYEQYF. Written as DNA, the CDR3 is TGTGCCAGCAGCTATACCTACGAGCAGTACTTC.

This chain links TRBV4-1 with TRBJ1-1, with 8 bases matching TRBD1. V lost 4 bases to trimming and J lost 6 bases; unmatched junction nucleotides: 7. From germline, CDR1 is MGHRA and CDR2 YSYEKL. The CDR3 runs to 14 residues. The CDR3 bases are TGCGCCAGCAGCCGGCCAACCAGGGGGCCTGAAGCTTTCTTT. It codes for CASSRPTRGPEAFF.

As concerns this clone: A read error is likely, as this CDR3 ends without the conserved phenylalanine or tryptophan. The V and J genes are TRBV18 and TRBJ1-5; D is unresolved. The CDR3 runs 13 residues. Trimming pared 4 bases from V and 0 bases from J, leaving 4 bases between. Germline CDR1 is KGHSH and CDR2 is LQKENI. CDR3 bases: TGTGCCAGCTCACTAGATAGCAATCAGCCCCAGCATTCT. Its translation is CASSLDSNQPQHS.

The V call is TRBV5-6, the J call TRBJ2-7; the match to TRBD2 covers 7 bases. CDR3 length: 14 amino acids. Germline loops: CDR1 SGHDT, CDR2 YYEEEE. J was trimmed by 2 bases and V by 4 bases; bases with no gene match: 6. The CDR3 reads CASSQAGPTYEQYF. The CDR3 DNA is TGTGCCAGCAGCCAAGCGGGGCCAACCTACGAGCAGTACTTC.

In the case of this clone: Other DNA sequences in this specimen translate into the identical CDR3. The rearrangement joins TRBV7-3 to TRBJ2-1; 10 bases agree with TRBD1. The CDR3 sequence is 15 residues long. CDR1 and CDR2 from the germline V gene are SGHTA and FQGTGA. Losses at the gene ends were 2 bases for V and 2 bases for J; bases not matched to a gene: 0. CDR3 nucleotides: TGTGCCAGCAGCTTAGGACAGGGGGCCTACAATGAGCAGTTCTTC. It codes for CASSLGQGAYNEQFF.

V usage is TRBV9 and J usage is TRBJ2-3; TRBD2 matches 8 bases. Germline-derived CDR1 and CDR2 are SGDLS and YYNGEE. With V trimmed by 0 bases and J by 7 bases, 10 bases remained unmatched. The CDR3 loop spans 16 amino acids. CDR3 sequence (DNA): TGTGCCAGCAGCGTAGCTCTGACCGGGGGGGCACATACGCAGTATTTT. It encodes CASSVALTGGAHTQYF.

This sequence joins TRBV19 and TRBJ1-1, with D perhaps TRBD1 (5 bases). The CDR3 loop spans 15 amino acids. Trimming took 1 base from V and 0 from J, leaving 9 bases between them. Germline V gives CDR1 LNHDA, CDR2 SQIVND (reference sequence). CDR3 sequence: CASSIVGVMNTEAFF. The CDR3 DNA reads TGTGCCAGTAGTATAGTAGGGGTCATGAACACTGAAGCTTTCTTT.

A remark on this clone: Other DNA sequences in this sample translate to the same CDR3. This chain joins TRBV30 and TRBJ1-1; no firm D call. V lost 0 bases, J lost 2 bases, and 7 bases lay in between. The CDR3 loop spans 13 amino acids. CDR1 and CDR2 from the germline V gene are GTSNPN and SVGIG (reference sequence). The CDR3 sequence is CAWSVSVNTEAFF. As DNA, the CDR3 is TGTGCCTGGAGTGTATCAGTCAACACTGAAGCTTTCTTT.

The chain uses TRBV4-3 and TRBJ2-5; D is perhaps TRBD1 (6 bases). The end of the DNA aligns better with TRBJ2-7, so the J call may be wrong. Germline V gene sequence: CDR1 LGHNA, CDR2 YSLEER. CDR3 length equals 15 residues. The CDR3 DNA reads TGCGCCAGCAGCCAAGAAGGGGGTGTTGGGAACGAGCAGTACTTC. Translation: CASSQEGGVGNEQYF.

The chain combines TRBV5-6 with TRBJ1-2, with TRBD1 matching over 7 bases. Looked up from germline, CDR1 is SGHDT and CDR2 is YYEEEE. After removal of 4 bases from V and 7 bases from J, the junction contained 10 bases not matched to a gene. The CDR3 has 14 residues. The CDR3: CASSTQGIDGGYTF. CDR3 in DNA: TGTGCCAGCAGCACACAGGGGATTGATGGTGGCTACACCTTC.

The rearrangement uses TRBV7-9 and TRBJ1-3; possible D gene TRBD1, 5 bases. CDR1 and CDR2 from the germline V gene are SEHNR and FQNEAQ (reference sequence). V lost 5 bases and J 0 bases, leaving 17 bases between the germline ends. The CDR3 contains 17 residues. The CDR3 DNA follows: TGTGCCAGCAGCAAAACTGCGGGACCCTACTCTGGAAACACCATATATTTT. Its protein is CASSKTAGPYSGNTIYF. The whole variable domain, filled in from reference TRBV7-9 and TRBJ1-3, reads DTGVSQNPRHKITKRGQNVTFRCDPISEHNRLYWYRQTLGQGPEFLTYFQNEAQLEKSRLLSDRFSAERPKGSFSTLEIQRTEQGDSAMYLCASSKTAGPYSGNTIYFGEGSWLTVV.

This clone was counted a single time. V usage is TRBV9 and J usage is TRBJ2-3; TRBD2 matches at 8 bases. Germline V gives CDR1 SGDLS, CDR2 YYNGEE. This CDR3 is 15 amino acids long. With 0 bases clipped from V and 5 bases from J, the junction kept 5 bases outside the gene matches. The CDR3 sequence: CASSVGGLAGDTQYF. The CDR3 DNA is TGTGCCAGCAGCGTAGGAGGGCTAGCGGGAGATACGCAGTATTTT.

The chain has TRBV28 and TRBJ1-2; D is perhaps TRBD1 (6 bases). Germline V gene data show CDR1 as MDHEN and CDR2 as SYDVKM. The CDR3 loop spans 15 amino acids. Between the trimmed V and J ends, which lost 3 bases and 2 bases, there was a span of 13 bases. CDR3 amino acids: CASSFVGGPNYGYTF. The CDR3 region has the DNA TGTGCCAGCAGTTTCGTTGGGGGCCCCAACTATGGCTACACCTTC.

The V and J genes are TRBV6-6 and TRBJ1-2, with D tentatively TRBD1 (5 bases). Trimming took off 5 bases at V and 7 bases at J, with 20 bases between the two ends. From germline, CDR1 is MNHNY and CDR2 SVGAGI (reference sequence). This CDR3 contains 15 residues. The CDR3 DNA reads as TGTGCCAGCAGTAAGGAGGGCCTAGGGGCGTTTGGCTACACCTTC. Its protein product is CASSKEGLGAFGYTF.

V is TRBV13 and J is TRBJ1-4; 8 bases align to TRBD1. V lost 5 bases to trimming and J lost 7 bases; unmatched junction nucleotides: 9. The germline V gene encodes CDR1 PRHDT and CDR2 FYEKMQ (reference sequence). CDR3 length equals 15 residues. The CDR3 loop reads CASSLRTGFGEKLFF. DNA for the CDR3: TGTGCCAGCAGCCTACGGACAGGGTTTGGTGAAAAACTGTTTTTT.

The CDR3 is CASSRQGARETQYF. In DNA form, the CDR3 reads TGTGCCAGCAGCCGCCAGGGGGCCCGGGAGACCCAGTACTTC. The gene calls are TRBV7-9 and TRBJ2-5, with 8 bases identical to TRBD1. The V and J ends lost 5 bases and 5 bases, in that order; junction bases with no gene match: 7. The CDR3 length is 14 residues. Germline CDR1 reads SEHNR; CDR2 reads FQNEAQ (reference sequence).

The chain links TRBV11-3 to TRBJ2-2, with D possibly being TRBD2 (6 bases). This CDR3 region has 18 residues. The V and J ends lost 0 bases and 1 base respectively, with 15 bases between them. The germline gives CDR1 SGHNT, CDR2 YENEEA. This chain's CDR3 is CASSLETWRGGNTGELFF. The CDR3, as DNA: TGTGCCAGCAGCTTAGAGACCTGGCGGGGAGGGAACACCGGGGAGCTGTTTTTT.

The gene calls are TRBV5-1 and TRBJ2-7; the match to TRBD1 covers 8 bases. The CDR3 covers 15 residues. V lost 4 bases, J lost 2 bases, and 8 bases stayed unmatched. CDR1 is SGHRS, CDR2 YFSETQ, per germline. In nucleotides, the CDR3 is TGCGCCAGCAGCCCCACAGGGGGGCGTGCCTACGAGCAGTACTTC. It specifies CASSPTGGRAYEQYF.

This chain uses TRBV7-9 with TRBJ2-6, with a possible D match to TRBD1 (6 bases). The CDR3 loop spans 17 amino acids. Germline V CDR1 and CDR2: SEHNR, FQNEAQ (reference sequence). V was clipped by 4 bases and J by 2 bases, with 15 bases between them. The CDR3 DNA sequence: TGTGCCAGCAGCTCCCTGACTTGGACAGCTGGGGCCAACGTCCTGACTTTC. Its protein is CASSSLTWTAGANVLTF.